A single sample gave rise to the 15 T cell receptor beta chains below, sequenced in a study of metastatic and nonmetastatic thyroid tumors. TCRdb re-clonotyped the PCR reads via MiXCR. The sample has tens of thousands of clones; around 12% are singletons. No treatment had been given to any patient before thyroid surgery. Specimen: tumor tissue. These receptors all stem from a female donor with papillary thyroid cancer or a benign thyroid nodule (not recorded which). Some clones in this sample may be carry-over from other donors' samples.

This clone was counted many times. This chain links TRBV11-2 with TRBJ2-3; no reliable D call. Trimming pared 7 bases from V and 0 bases from J, leaving 11 bases between. The CDR3 loop spans 14 amino acids. The germline V gene has CDR1 SGHAT and CDR2 FQNNGV. CDR3: CASTSATSTDTQYF. The CDR3 DNA sequence: TGTGCCAGCACCAGCGCAACTAGCACAGATACGCAGTATTTT.

This clone was detected a few times. Relative to the germline gene, one junction end is altered; a read error may explain this. This chain joins TRBV6-5 and TRBJ1-6, with D unresolved. The CDR3 consists of 16 residues. The germline V gene encodes CDR1 MNHEY and CDR2 SVGAGI. CDR3 DNA: TGTGCAAGCAGTTACTCGCCAGACGACCGGCGTTCACCCCTCCACTTT. Translated: CASSYSPDDRRSPLHF.

This clone was observed a few times. This chain uses TRBV2 with TRBJ2-7; the match to TRBD1 covers 8 bases. CDR1 SNHLY and CDR2 FYNNEI come from the germline V gene. J gave up 1 base and V 10 bases, and 6 bases lay outside the gene matches. The CDR3 length is 13 residues. CDR3 DNA sequence: TGTGCCACGCAGACAGGGGTGTCCTACGAGCAGTACTTC. As protein: CATQTGVSYEQYF.

There are many counts of this clone. The V and J genes are TRBV19 and TRBJ2-4, with 8 positions matching TRBD2. Germline values: CDR1 LNHDA, CDR2 SQIVND (reference sequence). The CDR3 spans 18 residues. The V and J ends lost 5 bases and 0 bases, in that order; junction bases with no gene match: 12. For the CDR3, the DNA is TGTGCCAGTAGTTCCATAGCGGGCGGGAGGCTAGCCAAAAACATTCAGTACTTC. Residues: CASSSIAGGRLAKNIQYF.

This clone has a count of ten or more. The same CDR3 can be traced to other DNA sequences in this sample. CDR3 DNA: TGCGCCAGCAGCTCACAGGGTACTAACTATGGCTACACCTTC. Protein sequence: CASSSQGTNYGYTF. The chain recombines TRBV5-1 with TRBJ1-2; perhaps TRBD1 as D (6 bases). V was pared by 3 bases and J by 0 bases, with 9 bases between. Germline V lookup: CDR1 SGHRS, CDR2 YFSETQ. This CDR3 spans 14 amino acids.

Worth noting for this clone: One base away lies a much larger clone, so this may be a sequencing read error. The sample holds other DNA sequences that translate to the same CDR3. The chain recombines TRBV25-1 with TRBJ2-7; D is undetermined. Germline CDR1 reads MGHDK; CDR2 reads SYGVNS. CDR3 length equals 11 residues. The CDR3, as DNA: TGTGCCAGCAGTGTTACGGTCGAGCAGTACTTT. Its translation is CASSVTVEQYF.

This clone was counted at least ten times. The chain recombines TRBV30 with TRBJ2-1, with 9 bases aligning to TRBD1. Germline V gene data show CDR1 as GTSNPN and CDR2 as SVGIG (reference sequence). Trimming removed 2 bases from V and 5 bases from J; junction bases left unmatched: 4. CDR3 length equals 14 residues. The CDR3 here is CAWSFGTGNNEQFF. Written as DNA, the CDR3 is TGTGCCTGGAGTTTCGGGACAGGGAACAATGAGCAGTTCTTC.

This clone was detected only a few times. This CDR3 fails to terminate in the conserved phenylalanine or tryptophan, so it likely reflects a read error. This chain links TRBV28 with TRBJ2-2; D gene ambiguous. The CDR3 has 13 residues. Germline CDR1 and CDR2: MDHEN and SYDVKM. Trimming took 7 bases from V and 2 from J, leaving 8 bases between them. The CDR3 sequence: CASIGPNTGELFL. The CDR3, as DNA: TGTGCCAGCATAGGTCCCAACACCGGGGAGCTGTTTCTT.

This clone was seen many times. The chain couples TRBV5-1 to TRBJ2-1, with D maybe TRBD2 (6 bases). The germline V gene encodes CDR1 SGHRS and CDR2 YFSETQ. The CDR3 length is 17 residues. V gave up 1 base and J gave up 2 bases, with 16 bases separating them. The CDR3 DNA is TGCGCCAGCAGCTTGTCACCTAGGACTAACGCCTACAATGAGCAGTTCTTC. Protein product: CASSLSPRTNAYNEQFF.

In its sample, this clone was seen a few times. This could be a read error, since a much larger clone is one nucleotide away. Additional DNA sequences in this sample encode the identical CDR3. This chain joins TRBV19 and TRBJ1-4, with 9 bases that match TRBD1. The CDR3 extends over 14 amino acids. Germline V lookup: CDR1 LNHDA, CDR2 SQIVND (reference sequence). Losses at the gene ends were 6 bases for V and 12 bases for J; bases not matched to a gene: 11. For the CDR3, the DNA is TGTGCCAGTAGACAGGGGGCGCATAATACGGAACTGTTTTTT. Its protein product is CASRQGAHNTELFF. Full variable domain (missing parts from reference TRBV19 and TRBJ1-4): DGGITQSPKYLFRKEGQNVTLSCEQNLNHDAMYWYRQDPGQGLRLIYYSQIVNDFQKGDIAEGYSVSREKKESFPLTVTSAQKNPTAFYLCASRQGAHNTELFFGSGTQLSVL.

This clone was counted at least ten times. This chain connects TRBV9 to TRBJ2-3; D gene uncertain. Germline V CDR1 and CDR2: SGDLS, YYNGEE. The germline V and J ends were trimmed by 4 bases and 2 bases, with 14 bases remaining between them. There are 15 residues in the CDR3. The chain's CDR3 is CASSPRPLNTDTQYF. DNA of the CDR3: TGTGCCAGCAGCCCCCGTCCCTTGAACACAGATACGCAGTATTTT. The full variable domain, rest sourced from reference TRBV9 and TRBJ2-3, is DSGVTQTPKHLITATGQRVTLRCSPRSGDLSVYWYQQSLDQGLQFLIQYYNGEERAKGNILERFSAQQFPDLHSELNLSSLELGDSALYFCASSPRPLNTDTQYFGPGTRLTVL.

The rearrangement joins TRBV10-2 to TRBJ2-7; the match to TRBD2 covers 10 bases. CDR1 and CDR2 (germline): WSHSY, SAAADI. V lost 7 bases to trimming and J lost 4 bases; unmatched junction nucleotides: 7. The CDR3 is made up of 14 amino acids. The CDR3 region is CASILLAGPYEQYF. CDR3 nucleotide sequence: TGCGCCAGCATATTACTAGCGGGACCGTACGAGCAGTACTTC.

As for this clone: One end of the junction is discordant with germline, which a read error may explain. The chain employs TRBV28 and TRBJ1-2, with unresolved D. CDR1 MDHEN and CDR2 SYDVKM come from the germline V gene. The CDR3 contains 13 residues. CDR3 nucleotide sequence: TGTGCCAGCAGTTATCCTCCCGACTATGCCTACACCTTC. This translates into CASSYPPDYAYTF.

This clone was counted at least ten times. The chain links TRBV7-3 to TRBJ2-1, with TRBD2 matching over 7 bases. V shed 5 bases and J 6 bases; nucleotides not matched to a gene: 10. This CDR3 has 15 residues. Germline V gives CDR1 SGHTA, CDR2 FQGTGA. The CDR3 is CASSPNGGEFNEQFF. As DNA, the CDR3 is TGTGCCAGCAGCCCGAATGGGGGGGAGTTCAATGAGCAGTTCTTC.

Many counts were recorded for this clone. This chain joins TRBV3-1 and TRBJ1-2, with 8 bases identical to TRBD1. J gave up 8 bases and V 5 bases, and 7 bases lay outside the gene matches. This CDR3 has 13 amino acids. Germline lookup yields CDR1 LGHDT and CDR2 YNNKEL (reference sequence). CDR3 bases: TGTGCCAGCAGCTCAGGGGGCTTGGGGGGCTACACCTTC. This encodes CASSSGGLGGYTF.